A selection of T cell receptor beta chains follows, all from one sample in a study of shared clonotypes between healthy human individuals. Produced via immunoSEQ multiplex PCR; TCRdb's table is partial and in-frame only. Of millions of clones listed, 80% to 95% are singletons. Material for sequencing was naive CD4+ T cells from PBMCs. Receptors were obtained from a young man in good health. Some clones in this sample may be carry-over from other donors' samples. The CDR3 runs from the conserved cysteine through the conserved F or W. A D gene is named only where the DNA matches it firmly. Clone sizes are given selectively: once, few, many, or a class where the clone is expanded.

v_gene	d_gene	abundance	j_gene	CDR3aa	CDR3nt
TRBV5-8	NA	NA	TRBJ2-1	CASSLLPSYNEQFF	TGTGCCAGCAGCTTGCTCCCCTCCTACAATGAGCAGTTCTTC
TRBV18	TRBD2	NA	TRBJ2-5	CASSLGLAGPRYQETQYF	TGTGCCAGCTCACTCGGGCTAGCGGGCCCCAGGTACCAAGAGACCCAGTACTTC
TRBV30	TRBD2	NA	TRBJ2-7	CAWSTLAGLSYEQYF	TGTGCCTGGAGCACTCTAGCGGGGCTCTCCTACGAGCAGTACTTC
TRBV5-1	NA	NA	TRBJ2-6	CASSLSPRSGANVLTF	TGCGCCAGCAGCTTGAGCCCACGCTCTGGGGCCAACGTCCTGACTTTC
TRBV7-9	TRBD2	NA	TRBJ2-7	CASSRNLIAGGQTYEQYF	TGTGCCAGCAGCCGAAACCTCATAGCGGGAGGGCAAACCTACGAGCAGTACTTC
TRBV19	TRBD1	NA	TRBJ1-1	CASSTRGQGNWKNTEAFF	TGTGCCAGTAGTACCCGAGGACAGGGAAATTGGAAGAACACTGAAGCTTTCTTT
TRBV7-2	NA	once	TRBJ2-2	CASSLGSQETGELFF	TGTGCCAGCAGCTTAGGCAGTCAAGAGACCGGGGAGCTGTTTTTT
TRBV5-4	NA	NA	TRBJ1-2	CASSLRQAYGYTF	TGTGCCAGCAGCCTAAGACAGGCCTATGGCTACACCTTC
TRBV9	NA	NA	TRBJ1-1	CASSATGHTEAFF	TGTGCCAGCAGCGCCACAGGGCACACTGAAGCTTTCTTT
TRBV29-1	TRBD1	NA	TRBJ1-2	CSVGRTGVFLGGYTF	TGCAGCGTTGGGAGGACAGGGGTTTTTTTGGGTGGCTACACCTTC
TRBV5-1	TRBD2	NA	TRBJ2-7	CASSPLAGGPNEQYF	TGCGCCAGCAGTCCCCTTGCGGGAGGACCCAACGAGCAGTACTTC
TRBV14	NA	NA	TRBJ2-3	CASSHMGTSLGAQYF	TGTGCCAGCAGCCACATGGGGACCTCTCTAGGCGCGCAGTATTTT
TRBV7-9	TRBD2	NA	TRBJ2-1	CASSDTSGKSYNEQFF	TGTGCCAGCAGCGACACTAGCGGGAAGTCCTACAATGAGCAGTTCTTC
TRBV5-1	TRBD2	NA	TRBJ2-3	CASSGGGRETDTQYF	TGCGCCAGCAGTGGAGGCGGGAGGGAGACAGATACGCAGTATTTT
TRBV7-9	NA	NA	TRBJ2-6	CASSFLRRGANVLTF	TGTGCCAGCAGCTTTCTCCGGAGGGGGGCCAACGTCCTGACTTTC
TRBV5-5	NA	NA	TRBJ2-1	CASSLGDLVSTLGEQFF	TGTGCCAGCAGCTTGGGGGATCTTGTCTCTACTCTCGGTGAGCAGTTCTTC
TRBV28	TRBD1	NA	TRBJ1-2	CASRRQGDYGYTF	TGTGCCAGCAGGCGACAGGGGGACTATGGCTACACCTTC
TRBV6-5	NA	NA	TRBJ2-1	CASSYRDSLYNEQFF	TGTGCCAGCAGTTACAGGGACTCCCTATACAATGAGCAGTTCTTC
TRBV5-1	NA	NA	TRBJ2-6	CASSSQTGSGANVLTF	TGCGCCAGCAGCAGTCAAACAGGGTCCGGGGCCAACGTCCTGACTTTC
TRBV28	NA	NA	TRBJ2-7	CASSLPHKDEQYF	TGTGCCAGCAGTTTACCCCACAAAGACGAGCAGTACTTC
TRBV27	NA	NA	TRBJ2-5	CASRGVAATQETQYF	TGTGCCAGCAGGGGGGTAGCGGCTACCCAAGAGACCCAGTACTTC
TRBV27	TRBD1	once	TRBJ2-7	CASRRTGSYEQYF	TGTGCCAGCCGCAGGACAGGGAGCTACGAGCAGTACTTC
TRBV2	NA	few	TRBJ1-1	CASIPSGGLEAFF	TGTGCCAGCATCCCCAGCGGTGGTCTCGAGGCTTTCTTT
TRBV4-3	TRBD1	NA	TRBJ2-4	CASSQDTGGTKNIQYF	TGCGCCAGCAGCCAAGACACAGGGGGAACCAAAAACATTCAGTACTTC
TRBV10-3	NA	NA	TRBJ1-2	CAISGRDGIDGYTF	TGTGCCATCAGTGGAAGGGACGGAATAGATGGCTACACCTTC
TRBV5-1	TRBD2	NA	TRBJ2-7	CASRGLAGGGEQYF	TGCGCCAGCAGGGGGTTAGCGGGAGGAGGCGAGCAGTACTTC
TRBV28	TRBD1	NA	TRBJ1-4	CASSRQGPNEKLFF	TGTGCCAGCAGCCGACAGGGCCCCAATGAAAAACTGTTTTTT
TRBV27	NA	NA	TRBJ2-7	CASSLLDGPYEQYF	TGTGCCAGCAGTTTACTCGACGGCCCCTACGAGCAGTACTTC
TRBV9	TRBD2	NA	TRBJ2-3	CASSELGTSGSSTQYF	TGTGCCAGCAGCGAGCTCGGGACTAGCGGGAGTAGTACGCAGTATTTT
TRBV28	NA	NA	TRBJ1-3	CASRQSGPVLGNTIYF	TGTGCCAGCAGACAGTCAGGCCCGGTATTAGGAAACACCATATATTTT
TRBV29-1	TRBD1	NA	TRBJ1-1	CSGTGSGTEAFF	TGCAGCGGGACAGGGAGTGGAACTGAAGCTTTCTTT
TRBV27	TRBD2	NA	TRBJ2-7	CASSFIAGGPYEQYF	TGTGCCAGCAGTTTCATTGCGGGAGGCCCCTACGAGCAGTACTTC
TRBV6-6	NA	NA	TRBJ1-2	CASRTPQLYGYTF	TGTGCCAGCAGGACCCCGCAACTATATGGCTACACCTTC